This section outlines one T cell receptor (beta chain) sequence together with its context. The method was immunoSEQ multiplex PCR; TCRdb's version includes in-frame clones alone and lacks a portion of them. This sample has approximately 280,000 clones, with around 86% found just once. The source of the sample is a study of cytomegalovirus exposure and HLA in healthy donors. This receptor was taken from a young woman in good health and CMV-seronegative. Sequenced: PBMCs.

CDR3 DNA sequence: TGTGCCAGCAGCTTCGGCGGGGGGAGGGATACGCAGTATTTT. Its translation is CASSFGGGRDTQYF. This chain joins TRBV7-6 and TRBJ2-3; TRBD2 agrees at 8 bases. V dropped 3 bases and J dropped 6; count of bases not matched to a gene: 5. This CDR3 spans 14 amino acids. CDR1 and CDR2 from the germline V gene are SGHVS and FNYEAQ.